This T cell receptor (beta chain) was sequenced for a study of radiotherapy plus CTLA-4 blockade in lung cancer. Overall study context: In 18% of patients, objective responses were seen; 25% to 40% had disease control. Study results and caveats: Radiotherapy was combined with ipilimumab, and tumor-derived TCR clones then expanded in blood.

In regard to this clone: Its antigen is currently unknown.

Libraries were prepared by immunoSEQ multiplex PCR; TCRdb keeps only in-frame clonotypes and omits some of them. The sample consists of around 78,000 clones, under 80% of them appearing once. CTLA-4 blockade using ipilimumab, together with focal radiation, was received by patients with chemo-refractory metastatic non-small-cell lung cancer. Trimming cost V 0 bases and J 6 bases; bases outside gene matches: 9. The germline CDR1 and CDR2 sequences are SGHRS and YFSETQ. The CDR3 covers 16 residues. This clonotype was obtained from a human donor with non-small cell lung cancer who had a partial response to radiotherapy plus ipilimumab. Some clones in this sample may be carry-over from other donors' samples. Sequencing was performed on peripheral blood, taken from a patient treated with radiotherapy plus ipilimumab. The chain is built from TRBV5-1 and TRBJ1-2; 9 bases are shared with TRBD1. The CDR3 here is CASSLVSTGTGNGYTF. The CDR3, as DNA: TGCGCCAGCAGCTTGGTTTCAACCGGGACAGGGAATGGCTACACCTTC.